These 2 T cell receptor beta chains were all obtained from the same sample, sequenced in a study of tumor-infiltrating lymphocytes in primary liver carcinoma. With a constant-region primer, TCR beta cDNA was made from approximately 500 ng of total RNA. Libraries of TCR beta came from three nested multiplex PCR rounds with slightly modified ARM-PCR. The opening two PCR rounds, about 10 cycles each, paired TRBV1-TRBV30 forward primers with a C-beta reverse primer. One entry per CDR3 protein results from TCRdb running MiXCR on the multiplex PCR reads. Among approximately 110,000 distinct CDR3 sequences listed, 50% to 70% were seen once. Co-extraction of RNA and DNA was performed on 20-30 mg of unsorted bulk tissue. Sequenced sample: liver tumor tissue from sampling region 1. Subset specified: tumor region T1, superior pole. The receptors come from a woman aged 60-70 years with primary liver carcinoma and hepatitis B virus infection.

CDR3 sequence: CASIGRDRNRYEQYF. DNA for the CDR3: TGTGCCAGCATCGGCCGGGACAGGAATAGGTACGAGCAGTACTTC. The chain combines TRBV28 with TRBJ2-7; 8 nucleotides match TRBD1. V lost 7 bases and J lost 4; bases outside the gene matches: 12. The CDR3 totals 15 residues. CDR1 MDHEN and CDR2 SYDVKM come from the germline V gene. The full variable domain, with the rest looked up from reference TRBV28 and TRBJ2-7, is DVKVTQSSRYLVKRTGEKVFLECVQDMDHENMFWYRQDPGLGLRLIYFSYDVKMKEKGDIPEGYSVSREKKERFSLILESASTNQTSMYLCASIGRDRNRYEQYFGPGTRLTVT.

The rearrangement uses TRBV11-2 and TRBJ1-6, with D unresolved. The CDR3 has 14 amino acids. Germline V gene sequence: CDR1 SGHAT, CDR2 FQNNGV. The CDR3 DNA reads TGTTCCATCAGCTCAACGGGTAGGAGCTCACCCCTCCACTTT. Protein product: CSISSTGRSSPLHF.